The T cell receptor (beta chain) under discussion was sequenced for a study of T cells in Graves' hyperthyroidism and ophthalmopathy. Study-wide context: Peripheral blood was drawn at first diagnosis, prior to all treatment.

Many counts were recorded for this clonotype. Amplified TCR beta CDR3 regions derived from RNA transcripts. A set of HTBI primers served as the primers for a first-round RT-PCR of the TCR CDR3. TCRdb re-analysed the multiplex PCR reads in MiXCR, keeping a single row per CDR3 protein. The sample includes under 500,000 distinct CDR3 sequences, roughly 13% of them seen just once. CDR1 SNHLY and CDR2 FYNNEI come from the germline V gene. This CDR3 is built from 14 residues. The V end lost 2 bases, the J end lost 0 bases, and 8 bases lay between the germline ends. A Clinical Activity Score of at least 3, a NOSPECS grade of at least 4 and a duration under 3 months were recorded in the ophthalmopathy patients. Clinical symptoms, serum thyroxine and TRAb, thyroid ultrasound and orbital computed tomography were used for the diagnoses. The authors obtained PBMCs from about 9 ml of fresh peripheral blood.

The TCR sequence derives from a man aged 45 to 65 with Graves' ophthalmopathy. Material for sequencing was blood. The chain recombines TRBV2 with TRBJ2-7; D unclear. The CDR3 DNA reads TGTGCCAGCAGTGAAAAGCACGGCTCCTACGAGCAGTACTTC. Translated, it gives CASSEKHGSYEQYF.